These 6 T cell receptor beta chains came from one sample sequenced in a study of blood T cell repertoires in COVID-19. The data were produced by immunoSEQ multiplex PCR, yet TCRdb's version contains in-frame clones alone and is incomplete. The repertoire holds around 380,000 clones, with 81% as singletons. Sequenced material: peripheral blood. Receptors were obtained from a human donor with acute or convalescent COVID-19. The donor label of this sample is uncertain.

In its sample, this clone was seen once. The V call is TRBV4-1, the J call TRBJ2-1, with 11 positions matching TRBD2. The CDR3 has 15 residues. Unmatched junction bases numbered 6, after V lost 6 bases and J lost 5 bases. Germline CDR1 is MGHRA and CDR2 is YSYEKL. The CDR3 loop is CASSRSGGGDNEQFF. The CDR3 region has the DNA TGCGCCAGCAGTCGTAGCGGGGGGGGAGACAATGAGCAGTTCTTC.

This rearrangement joins TRBV6-6 to TRBJ1-4; D is uncertain. CDR3 length: 12 amino acids. Germline V CDR1 and CDR2: MNHNY, SVGAGI (reference sequence). Trimming took 2 bases from V and 8 from J, leaving 6 bases between them. The CDR3 nucleotides read TGTGCCAGCAGTTACGAGGGAGAAAAACTGTTTTTT. It translates to CASSYEGEKLFF.

The genes are TRBV14 and TRBJ2-1; 8 bases line up with TRBD2. CDR1 and CDR2 from the germline V gene are SGHDN and FVKESK. After removal of 4 bases from V and 5 bases from J, the junction contained 7 bases not matched to a gene. This CDR3 region has 15 residues. This CDR3 is CASSLEAGANNEQFF. The DNA for the CDR3 is TGTGCCAGCAGCCTGGAAGCGGGGGCCAACAATGAGCAGTTCTTC.

This chain links TRBV6-1 with TRBJ1-1, with D uncertain. The CDR3 consists of 15 residues. Germline V gives CDR1 MNHNS, CDR2 SASEGT. V lost 2 bases and J 5 bases, leaving 15 bases between the germline ends. CDR3 sequence (DNA): TGTGCCAGCAGTGAATCCTGGACTGATTTAACTGAAGCTTTCTTT. Residues: CASSESWTDLTEAFF.

This chain connects TRBV28 to TRBJ1-4, with 7 bases lining up with TRBD1. There are 14 residues in the CDR3. The V gene's germline CDR1 is MDHEN and CDR2 SYDVKM. V lost 4 bases, J lost 10 bases, and 9 bases stayed unmatched. This CDR3 is CASSSRSQGRKLFF. The CDR3 DNA is TGTGCCAGCAGTTCGAGGTCACAGGGGAGAAAACTGTTTTTT.

The chain couples TRBV2 to TRBJ2-7, with TRBD1 matching 8 bases. The J segment lost 3 bases and the V segment lost 7 bases, leaving 8 bases of the junction unmatched. Germline assignment: CDR1 SNHLY and CDR2 FYNNEI. There are 14 residues in the CDR3. The CDR3 region has the DNA TGTGCCAGCATCCGACAGGGGAGCGGCTACGAGCAGTACTTC. Protein product: CASIRQGSGYEQYF.